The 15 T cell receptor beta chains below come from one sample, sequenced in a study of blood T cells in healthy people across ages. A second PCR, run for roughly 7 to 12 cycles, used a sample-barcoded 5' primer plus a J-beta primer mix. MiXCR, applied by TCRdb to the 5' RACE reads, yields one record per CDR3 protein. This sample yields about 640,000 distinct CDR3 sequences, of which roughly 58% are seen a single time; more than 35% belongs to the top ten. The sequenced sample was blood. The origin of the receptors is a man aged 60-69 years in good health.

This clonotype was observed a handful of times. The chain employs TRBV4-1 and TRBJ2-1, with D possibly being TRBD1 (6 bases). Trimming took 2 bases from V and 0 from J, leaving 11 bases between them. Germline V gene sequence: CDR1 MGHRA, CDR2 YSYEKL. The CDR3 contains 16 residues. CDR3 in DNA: TGCGCCAGCAGCCAACAACAGGGAAGCTCCTACAATGAGCAGTTCTTC. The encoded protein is CASSQQQGSSYNEQFF.

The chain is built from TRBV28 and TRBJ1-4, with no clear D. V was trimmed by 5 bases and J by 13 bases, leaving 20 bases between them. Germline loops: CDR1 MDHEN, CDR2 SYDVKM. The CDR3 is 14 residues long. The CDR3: CASSPTRARKGLFF. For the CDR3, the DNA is TGTGCCAGCAGTCCGACGAGGGCACGGAAAGGACTGTTTTTT.

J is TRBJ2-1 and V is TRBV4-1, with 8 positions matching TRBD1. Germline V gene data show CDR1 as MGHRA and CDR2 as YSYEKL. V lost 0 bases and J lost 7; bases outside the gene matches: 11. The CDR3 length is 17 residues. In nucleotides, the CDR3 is TGCGCCAGCAGCCAAGATGAGTATGCCGACAGGGGAAATGAGCAGTTCTTC. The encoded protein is CASSQDEYADRGNEQFF.

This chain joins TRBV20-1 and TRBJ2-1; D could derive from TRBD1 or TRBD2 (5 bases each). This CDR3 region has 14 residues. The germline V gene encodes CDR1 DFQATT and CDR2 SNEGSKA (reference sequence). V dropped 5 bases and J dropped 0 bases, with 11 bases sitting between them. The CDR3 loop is CSARRGPSYNEQFF. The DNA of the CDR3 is TGCAGTGCTCGCCGGGGCCCCTCCTACAATGAGCAGTTCTTC.

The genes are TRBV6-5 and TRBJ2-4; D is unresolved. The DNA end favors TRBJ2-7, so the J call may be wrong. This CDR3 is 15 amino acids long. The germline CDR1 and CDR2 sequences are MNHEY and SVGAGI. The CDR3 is CASSYGWLPGYEQYF. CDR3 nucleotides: TGTGCCAGCAGTTACGGTTGGCTTCCCGGCTACGAGCAGTACTTC.

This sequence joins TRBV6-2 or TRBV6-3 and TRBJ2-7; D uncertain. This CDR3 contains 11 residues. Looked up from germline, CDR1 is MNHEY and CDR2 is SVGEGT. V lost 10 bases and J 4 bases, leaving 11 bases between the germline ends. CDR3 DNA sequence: TGTGCCAACTTATTTTTATACGAGCAGTACTTC. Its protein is CANLFLYEQYF.

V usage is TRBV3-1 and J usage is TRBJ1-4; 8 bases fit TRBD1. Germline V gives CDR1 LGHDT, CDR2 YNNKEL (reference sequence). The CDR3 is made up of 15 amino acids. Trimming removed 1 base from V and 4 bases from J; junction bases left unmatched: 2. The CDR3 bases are TGTGCCAGCAGCCAAGGGGGACAGGATAATGAAAAACTGTTTTTT. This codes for CASSQGGQDNEKLFF.

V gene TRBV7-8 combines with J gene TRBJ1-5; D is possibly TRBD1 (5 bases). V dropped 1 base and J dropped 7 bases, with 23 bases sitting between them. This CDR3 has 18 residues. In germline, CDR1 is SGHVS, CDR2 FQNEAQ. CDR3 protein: CASSLVSGGATLKQPQHF. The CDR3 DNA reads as TGTGCCAGCAGCTTAGTAAGCGGAGGGGCTACCCTCAAGCAGCCCCAGCATTTT.

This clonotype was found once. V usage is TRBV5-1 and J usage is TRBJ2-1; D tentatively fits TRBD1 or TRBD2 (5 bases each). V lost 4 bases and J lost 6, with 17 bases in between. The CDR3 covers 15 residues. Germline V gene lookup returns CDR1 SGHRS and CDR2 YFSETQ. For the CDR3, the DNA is TGCGCCAGCAGCCCCGGGGACGGAAGAACCAATGAGCAGTTCTTC. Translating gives CASSPGDGRTNEQFF.

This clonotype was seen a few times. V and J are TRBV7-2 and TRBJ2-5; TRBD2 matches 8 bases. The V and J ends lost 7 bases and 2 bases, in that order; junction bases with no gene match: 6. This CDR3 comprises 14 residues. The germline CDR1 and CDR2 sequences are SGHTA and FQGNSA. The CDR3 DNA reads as TGTGCCAGCACCCTAGCGGGCCAGCAAGAGACCCAGTACTTC. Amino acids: CASTLAGQQETQYF.

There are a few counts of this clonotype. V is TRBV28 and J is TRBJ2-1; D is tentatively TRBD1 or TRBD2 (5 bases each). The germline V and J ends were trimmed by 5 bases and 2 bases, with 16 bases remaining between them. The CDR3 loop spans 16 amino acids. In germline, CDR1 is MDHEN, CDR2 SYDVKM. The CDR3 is CASSPPGTHAYNEQFF. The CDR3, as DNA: TGTGCCAGCAGTCCACCGGGGACCCATGCCTACAATGAGCAGTTCTTC.

In DNA form, the CDR3 reads TGTGCCAGCAGCCGGACTAGCGGGGGGGCCCGCAATGAGCAGTTCTTC. Its translation is CASSRTSGGARNEQFF. The chain couples TRBV7-2 to TRBJ2-1, with TRBD2 identical over 15 bases. Germline assignment: CDR1 SGHTA and CDR2 FQGNSA. The CDR3 length is 16 residues. J gave up 6 bases and V 5 bases, and 5 bases lay outside the gene matches.

DNA for the CDR3: TGCAGTGCTTATAGCGGGGGGTACAATGAGCAGTTCTTC. It specifies CSAYSGGYNEQFF. The genes are TRBV20-1 and TRBJ2-1; TRBD2 agrees at 10 bases. This CDR3 spans 13 amino acids. Germline-derived CDR1 and CDR2 are DFQATT and SNEGSKA (reference sequence). J gave up 4 bases and V 5 bases, and 2 bases lay outside the gene matches.

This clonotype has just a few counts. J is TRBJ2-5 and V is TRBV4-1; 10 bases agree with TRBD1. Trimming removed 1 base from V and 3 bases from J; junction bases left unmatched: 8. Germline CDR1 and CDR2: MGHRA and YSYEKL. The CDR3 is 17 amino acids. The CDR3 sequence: CASSQVYTGTGEETQYF. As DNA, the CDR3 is TGCGCCAGCAGCCAAGTGTACACCGGGACAGGGGAAGAGACCCAGTACTTC.

This chain's CDR3 is CASSPQEGDGNTIYF. The CDR3 coding sequence is TGTGCCAGCAGTCCACAGGAAGGGGATGGAAACACCATATATTTT. The chain combines TRBV6-5 with TRBJ1-3; D is possibly TRBD1 (5 bases). CDR3 length equals 15 residues. Germline assignment: CDR1 MNHEY and CDR2 SVGAGI. Trimming removed 5 bases from V and 3 bases from J, with 14 bases in between.